The clone carrying this T cell receptor beta chain was seen more than once but under ten times. The data belong to a study of response to subunit inactivated influenza vaccine. CDR1 and CDR2 from the germline V gene are SGDLS and YYNGEE. The CDR3 extends over 15 amino acids. Trimming removed 3 bases at V and 0 bases at J, with 11 bases between. Via MiXCR, TCRdb re-called the RT-PCR reads, giving one row per CDR3 protein. The sample holds about 620,000 distinct CDR3 sequences; over 9% are singletons and the top ten take roughly 9.6%. These data also formed part of another study, on T cells expressing NK-cell markers. That paper adds: A 5'RACE template switching approach incorporating UMIs was used to make TCR beta cDNA. Sorted CD3+CD56+NKG2C+, CD3+CD56+NKG2C- and CD3+CD56-NKG2C+ T cells provided the TCR beta repertoires.

The sequencing used PBMCs from blood, collected on the day of vaccination. The chain has TRBV9 and TRBJ2-3; D is possibly TRBD1 or TRBD2 (5 bases each). This receptor was taken from a man aged 45-60 years who received an inactivated influenza vaccine. CDR3 region: CASSGGVSSTDTQYF. CDR3 nucleotide sequence: TGTGCCAGCAGCGGAGGGGTCTCTAGCACAGATACGCAGTATTTT. The entire variable domain, with the rest obtained from reference TRBV9 and TRBJ2-3, is as follows: DSGVTQTPKHLITATGQRVTLRCSPRSGDLSVYWYQQSLDQGLQFLIQYYNGEERAKGNILERFSAQQFPDLHSELNLSSLELGDSALYFCASSGGVSSTDTQYFGPGTRLTVL.